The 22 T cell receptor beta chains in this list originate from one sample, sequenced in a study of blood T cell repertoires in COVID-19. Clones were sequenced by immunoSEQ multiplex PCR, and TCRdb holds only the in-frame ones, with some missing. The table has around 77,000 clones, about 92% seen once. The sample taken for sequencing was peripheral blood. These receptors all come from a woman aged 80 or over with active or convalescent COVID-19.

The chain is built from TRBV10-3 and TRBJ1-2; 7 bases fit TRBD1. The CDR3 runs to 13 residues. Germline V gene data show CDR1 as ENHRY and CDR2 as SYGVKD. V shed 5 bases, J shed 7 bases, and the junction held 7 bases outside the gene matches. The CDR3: CAISTDRVSGYTF. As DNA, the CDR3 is TGTGCCATCAGTACAGACAGGGTCTCTGGCTACACCTTC.

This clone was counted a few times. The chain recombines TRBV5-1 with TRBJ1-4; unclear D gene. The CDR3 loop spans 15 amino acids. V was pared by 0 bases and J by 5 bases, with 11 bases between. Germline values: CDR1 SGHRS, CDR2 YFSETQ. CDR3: CASSLEPGSNEKLFF. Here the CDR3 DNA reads TGCGCCAGCAGCTTGGAGCCAGGCTCGAATGAAAAACTGTTTTTT.

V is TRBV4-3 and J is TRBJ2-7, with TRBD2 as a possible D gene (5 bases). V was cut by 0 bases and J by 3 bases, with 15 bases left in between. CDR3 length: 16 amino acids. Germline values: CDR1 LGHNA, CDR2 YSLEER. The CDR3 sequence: CASSQDRQDSNYEQYF. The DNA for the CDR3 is TGCGCCAGCAGCCAAGATCGGCAGGACTCCAACTACGAGCAGTACTTC.

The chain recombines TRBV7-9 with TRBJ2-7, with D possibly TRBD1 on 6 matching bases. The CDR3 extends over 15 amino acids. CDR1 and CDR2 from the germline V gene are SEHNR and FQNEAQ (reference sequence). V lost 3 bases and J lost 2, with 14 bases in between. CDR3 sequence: CASSFAVGATYEQYF. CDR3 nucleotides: TGTGCCAGCAGCTTCGCGGTGGGGGCAACCTACGAGCAGTACTTC. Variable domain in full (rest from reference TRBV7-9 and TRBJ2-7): DTGVSQNPRHKITKRGQNVTFRCDPISEHNRLYWYRQTLGQGPEFLTYFQNEAQLEKSRLLSDRFSAERPKGSFSTLEIQRTEQGDSAMYLCASSFAVGATYEQYFGPGTRLTVT.

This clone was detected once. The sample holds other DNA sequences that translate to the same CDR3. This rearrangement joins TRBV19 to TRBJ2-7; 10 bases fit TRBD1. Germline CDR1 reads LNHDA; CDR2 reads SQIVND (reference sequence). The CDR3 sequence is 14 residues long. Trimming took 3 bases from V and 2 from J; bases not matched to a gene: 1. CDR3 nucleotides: TGTGCCAGTAGTATTGGGACAGGGGCCTACGAGCAGTACTTC. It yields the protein CASSIGTGAYEQYF.

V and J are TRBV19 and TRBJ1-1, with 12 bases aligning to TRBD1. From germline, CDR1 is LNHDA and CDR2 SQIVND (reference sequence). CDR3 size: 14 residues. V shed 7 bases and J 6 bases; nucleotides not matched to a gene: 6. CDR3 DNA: TGTGCCAGTACTCACCGGGACAGGGGGCCTGAAGCTTTCTTT. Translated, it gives CASTHRDRGPEAFF. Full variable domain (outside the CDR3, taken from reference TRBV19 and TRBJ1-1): DGGITQSPKYLFRKEGQNVTLSCEQNLNHDAMYWYRQDPGQGLRLIYYSQIVNDFQKGDIAEGYSVSREKKESFPLTVTSAQKNPTAFYLCASTHRDRGPEAFFGQGTRLTVV.

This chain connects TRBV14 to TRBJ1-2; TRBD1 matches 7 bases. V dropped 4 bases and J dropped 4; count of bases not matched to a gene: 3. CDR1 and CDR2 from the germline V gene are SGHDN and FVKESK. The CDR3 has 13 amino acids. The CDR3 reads CASSLTGPYGYTF. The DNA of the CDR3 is TGTGCCAGCAGCCTGACAGGGCCCTATGGCTACACCTTC.

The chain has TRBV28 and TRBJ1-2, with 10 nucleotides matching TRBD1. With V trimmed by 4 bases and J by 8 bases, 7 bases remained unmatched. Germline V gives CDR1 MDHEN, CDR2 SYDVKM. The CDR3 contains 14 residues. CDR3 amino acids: CASSSGQGRGGYTF. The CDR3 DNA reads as TGTGCCAGCAGTTCGGGACAGGGGCGGGGCGGCTACACCTTC.

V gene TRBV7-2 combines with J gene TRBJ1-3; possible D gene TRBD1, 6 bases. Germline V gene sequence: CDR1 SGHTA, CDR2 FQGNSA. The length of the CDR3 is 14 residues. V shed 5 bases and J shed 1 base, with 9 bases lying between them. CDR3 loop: CASSTGLSGNTIYF. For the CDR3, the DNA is TGTGCCAGCAGCACAGGGTTGTCTGGAAACACCATATATTTT.

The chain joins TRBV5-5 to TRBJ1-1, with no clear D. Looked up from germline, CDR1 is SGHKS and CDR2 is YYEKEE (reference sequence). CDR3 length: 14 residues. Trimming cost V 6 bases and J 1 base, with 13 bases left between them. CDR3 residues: CASTFAQANTEAFF. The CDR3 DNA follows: TGTGCCAGCACCTTCGCGCAGGCGAACACTGAAGCTTTCTTT.

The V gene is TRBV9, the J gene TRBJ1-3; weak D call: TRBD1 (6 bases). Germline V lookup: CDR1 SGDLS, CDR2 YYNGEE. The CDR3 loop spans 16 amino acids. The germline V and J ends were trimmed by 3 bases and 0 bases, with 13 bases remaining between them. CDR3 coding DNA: TGTGCCAGCAGCGCTGGAGGACAGCGCTCTGGAAACACCATATATTTT. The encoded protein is CASSAGGQRSGNTIYF.

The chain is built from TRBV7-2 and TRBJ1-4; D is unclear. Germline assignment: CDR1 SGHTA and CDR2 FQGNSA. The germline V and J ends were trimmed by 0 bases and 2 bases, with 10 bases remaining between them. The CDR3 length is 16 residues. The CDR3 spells CASSLAQWRTNEKLFF. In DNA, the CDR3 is TGTGCCAGCAGCTTAGCGCAGTGGAGGACTAATGAAAAACTGTTTTTT.

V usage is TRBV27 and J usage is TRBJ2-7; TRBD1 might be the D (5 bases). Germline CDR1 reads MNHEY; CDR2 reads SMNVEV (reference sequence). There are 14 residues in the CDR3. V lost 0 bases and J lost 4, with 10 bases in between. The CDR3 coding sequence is TGTGCCAGCAGTTTATCGAGTCCAGGGTACGAGCAGTACTTC. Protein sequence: CASSLSSPGYEQYF.

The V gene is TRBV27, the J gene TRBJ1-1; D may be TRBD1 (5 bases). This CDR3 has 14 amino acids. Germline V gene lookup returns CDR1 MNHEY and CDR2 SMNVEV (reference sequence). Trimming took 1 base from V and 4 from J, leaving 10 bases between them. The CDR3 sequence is CASSLYQGGTEAFF. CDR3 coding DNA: TGTGCCAGCAGTTTATATCAGGGAGGCACTGAAGCTTTCTTT.

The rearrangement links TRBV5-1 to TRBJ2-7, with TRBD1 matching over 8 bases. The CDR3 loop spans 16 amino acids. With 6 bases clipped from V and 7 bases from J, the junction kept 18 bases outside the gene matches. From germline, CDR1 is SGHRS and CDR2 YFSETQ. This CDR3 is CASTPRGATGVREQYF. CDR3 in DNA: TGCGCCAGCACCCCGAGGGGGGCGACAGGGGTTAGAGAGCAGTACTTC.

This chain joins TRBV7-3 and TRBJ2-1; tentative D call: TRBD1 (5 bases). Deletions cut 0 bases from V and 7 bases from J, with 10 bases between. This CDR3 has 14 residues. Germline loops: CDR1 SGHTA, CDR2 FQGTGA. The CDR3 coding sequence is TGTGCCAGCAGCTTAACAGGGGCAGCGAATGAGCAGTTCTTC. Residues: CASSLTGAANEQFF.

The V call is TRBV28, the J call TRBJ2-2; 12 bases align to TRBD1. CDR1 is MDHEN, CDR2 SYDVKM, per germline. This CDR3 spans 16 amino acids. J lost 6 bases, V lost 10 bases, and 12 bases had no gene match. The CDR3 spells CANRASGQGAAGELFF. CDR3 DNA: TGTGCCAACAGGGCTTCGGGACAGGGGGCTGCCGGGGAGCTGTTTTTT.

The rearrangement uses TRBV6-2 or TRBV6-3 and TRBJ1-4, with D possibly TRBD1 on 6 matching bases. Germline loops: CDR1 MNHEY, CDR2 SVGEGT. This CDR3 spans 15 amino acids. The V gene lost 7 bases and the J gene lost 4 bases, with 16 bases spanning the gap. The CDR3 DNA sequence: TGTGCCAGCACCCCTGCGGGCAGGGGTAATGAAAAACTGTTTTTT. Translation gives CASTPAGRGNEKLFF.

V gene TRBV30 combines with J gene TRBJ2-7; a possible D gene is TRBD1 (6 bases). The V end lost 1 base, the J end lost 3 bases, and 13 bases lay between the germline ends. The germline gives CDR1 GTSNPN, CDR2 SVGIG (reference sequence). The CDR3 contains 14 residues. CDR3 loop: CAWSGRQALYEQYF. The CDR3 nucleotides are TGTGCCTGGAGTGGAAGACAGGCCCTCTACGAGCAGTACTTC. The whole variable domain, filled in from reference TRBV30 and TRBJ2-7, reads SQTIHQWPATLVQPVGSPLSLECTVEGTSNPNLYWYRQAAGRGLQLLFYSVGIGQISSEVPQNLSASRPQDRQFILSSKKLLLSDSGFYLCAWSGRQALYEQYFGPGTRLTVT.

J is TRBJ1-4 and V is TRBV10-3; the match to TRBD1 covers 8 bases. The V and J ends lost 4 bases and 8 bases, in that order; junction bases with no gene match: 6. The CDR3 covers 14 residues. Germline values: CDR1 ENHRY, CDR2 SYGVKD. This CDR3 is CAISALQGVEKLFF. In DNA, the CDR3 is TGTGCCATCAGTGCTCTACAGGGGGTAGAAAAACTGTTTTTT.

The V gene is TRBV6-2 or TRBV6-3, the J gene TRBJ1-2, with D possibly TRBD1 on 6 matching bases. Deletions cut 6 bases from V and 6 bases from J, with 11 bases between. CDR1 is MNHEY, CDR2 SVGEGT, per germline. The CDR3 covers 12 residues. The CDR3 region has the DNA TGTGCCAGCAGCAGGGGAACCCATGGCTACACCTTC. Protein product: CASSRGTHGYTF.

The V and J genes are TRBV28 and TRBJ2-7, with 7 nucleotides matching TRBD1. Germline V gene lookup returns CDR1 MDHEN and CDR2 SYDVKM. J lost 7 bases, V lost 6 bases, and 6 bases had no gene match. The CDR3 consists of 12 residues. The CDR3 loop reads CASRTGNLEQYF. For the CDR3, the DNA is TGTGCCAGCAGGACAGGGAATTTGGAGCAGTACTTC.